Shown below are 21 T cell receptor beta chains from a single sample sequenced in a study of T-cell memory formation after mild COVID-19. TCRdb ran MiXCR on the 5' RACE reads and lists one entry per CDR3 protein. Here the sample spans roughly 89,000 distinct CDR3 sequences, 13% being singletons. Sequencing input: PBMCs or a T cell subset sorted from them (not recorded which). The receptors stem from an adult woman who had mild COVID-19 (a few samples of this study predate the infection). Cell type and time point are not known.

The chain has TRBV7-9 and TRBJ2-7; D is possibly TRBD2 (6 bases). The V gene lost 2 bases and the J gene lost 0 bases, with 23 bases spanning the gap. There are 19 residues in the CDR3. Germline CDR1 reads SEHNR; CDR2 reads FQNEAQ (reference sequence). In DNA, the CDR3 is TGTGCCAGCAGCTTAACGTTGATAGCGGCTCCTAGATCCTCCTACGAGCAGTACTTC. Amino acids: CASSLTLIAAPRSSYEQYF.

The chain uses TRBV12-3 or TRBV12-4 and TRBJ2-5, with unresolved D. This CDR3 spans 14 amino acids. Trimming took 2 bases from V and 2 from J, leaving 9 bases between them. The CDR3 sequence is CASSLRQTQETQYF. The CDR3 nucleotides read TGTGCCAGCAGTTTAAGGCAGACACAAGAGACCCAGTACTTC.

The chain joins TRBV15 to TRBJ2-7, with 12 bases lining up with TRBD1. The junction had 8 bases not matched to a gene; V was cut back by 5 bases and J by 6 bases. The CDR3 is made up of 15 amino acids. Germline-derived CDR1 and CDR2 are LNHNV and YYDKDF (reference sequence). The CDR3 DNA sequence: TGTGCCACCAGCGTAACCGGGACAGGGGGCATCGAGCAGTACTTC. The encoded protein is CATSVTGTGGIEQYF.

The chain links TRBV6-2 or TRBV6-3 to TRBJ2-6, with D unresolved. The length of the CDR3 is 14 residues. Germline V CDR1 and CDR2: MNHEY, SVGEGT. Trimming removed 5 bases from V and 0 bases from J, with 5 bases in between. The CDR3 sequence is CASSTVSGANVLTF. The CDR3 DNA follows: TGTGCCAGCAGTACAGTCTCTGGGGCCAACGTCCTGACTTTC.

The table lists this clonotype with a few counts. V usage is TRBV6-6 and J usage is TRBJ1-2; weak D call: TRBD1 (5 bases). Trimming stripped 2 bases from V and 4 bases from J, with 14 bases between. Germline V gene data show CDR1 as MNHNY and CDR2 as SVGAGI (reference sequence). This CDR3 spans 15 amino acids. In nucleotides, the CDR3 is TGTGCCAGCAGTTACCTTGGGCAGGGCCTCTATGGCTACACCTTC. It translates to CASSYLGQGLYGYTF.

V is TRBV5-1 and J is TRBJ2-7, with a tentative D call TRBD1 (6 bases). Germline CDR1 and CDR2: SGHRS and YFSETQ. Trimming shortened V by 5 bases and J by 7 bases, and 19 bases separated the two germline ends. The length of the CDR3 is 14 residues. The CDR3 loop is CASSPEGVTEEQYF. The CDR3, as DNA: TGCGCCAGCAGTCCTGAGGGGGTCACAGAGGAGCAGTACTTC.

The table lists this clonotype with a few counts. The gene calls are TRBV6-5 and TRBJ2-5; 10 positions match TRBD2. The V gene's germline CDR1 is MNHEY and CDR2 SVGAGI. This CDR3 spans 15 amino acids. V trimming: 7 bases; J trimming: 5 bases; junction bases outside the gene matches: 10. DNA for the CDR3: TGTGCCAGCACTCTACTAGCGGGATGGGAGGAGACCCAGTACTTC. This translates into CASTLLAGWEETQYF.

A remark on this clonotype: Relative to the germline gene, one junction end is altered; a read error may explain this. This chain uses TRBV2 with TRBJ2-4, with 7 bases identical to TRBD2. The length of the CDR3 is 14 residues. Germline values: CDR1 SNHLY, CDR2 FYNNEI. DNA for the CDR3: TGTGCCAGCAGGGAAGCGGGACTGGTGAGCATTCAGTACTTC. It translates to CASREAGLVSIQYF.

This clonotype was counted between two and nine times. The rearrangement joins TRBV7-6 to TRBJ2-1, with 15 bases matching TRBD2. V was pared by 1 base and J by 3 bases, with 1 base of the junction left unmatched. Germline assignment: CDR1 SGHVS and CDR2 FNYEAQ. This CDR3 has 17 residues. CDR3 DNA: TGTGCCAGCAGCTTAGGGACTAGCGGGGGGGGCTACAATGAGCAGTTCTTC. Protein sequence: CASSLGTSGGGYNEQFF.

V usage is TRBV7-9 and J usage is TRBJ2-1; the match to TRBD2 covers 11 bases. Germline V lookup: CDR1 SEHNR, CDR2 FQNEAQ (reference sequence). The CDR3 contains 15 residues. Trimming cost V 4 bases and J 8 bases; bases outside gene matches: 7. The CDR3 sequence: CASSSSGSGRDEQFF. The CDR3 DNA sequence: TGTGCCAGCAGCTCGTCAGGTAGCGGGAGGGATGAGCAGTTCTTC.

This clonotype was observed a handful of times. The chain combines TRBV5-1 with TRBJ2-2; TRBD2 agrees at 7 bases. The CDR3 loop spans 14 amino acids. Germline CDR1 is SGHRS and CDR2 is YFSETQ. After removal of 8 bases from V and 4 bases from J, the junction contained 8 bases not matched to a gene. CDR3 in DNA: TGCGCCAGTTCTCCAGGGAGGGCCACCGGGGAGCTGTTTTTT. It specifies CASSPGRATGELFF.

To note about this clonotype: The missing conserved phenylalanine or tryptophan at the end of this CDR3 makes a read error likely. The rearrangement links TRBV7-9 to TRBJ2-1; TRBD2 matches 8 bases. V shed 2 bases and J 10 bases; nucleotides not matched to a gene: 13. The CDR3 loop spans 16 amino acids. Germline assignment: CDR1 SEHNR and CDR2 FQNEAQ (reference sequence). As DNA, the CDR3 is TGTGCCAGCAGCTTAATATTAGCGGGGCTCGCCTACGAGCAGTTCTTA. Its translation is CASSLILAGLAYEQFL.

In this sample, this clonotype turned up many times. DNA for the CDR3: TGTGCCAGCAGTGAAGGAAACACCATATATTTT. Amino acid sequence: CASSEGNTIYF. V and J are TRBV7-2 and TRBJ1-3; D call uncertain. V gave up 6 bases and J gave up 4 bases, with 4 bases separating them. Per the germline V gene, CDR1 is SGHTA and CDR2 is FQGNSA. The CDR3 is 11 amino acids.

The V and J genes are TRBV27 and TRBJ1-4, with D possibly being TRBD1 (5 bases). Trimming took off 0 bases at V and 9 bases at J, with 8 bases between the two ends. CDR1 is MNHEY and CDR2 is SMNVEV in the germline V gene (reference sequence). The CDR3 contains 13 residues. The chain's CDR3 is CASSLSPGQKLFF. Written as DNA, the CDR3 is TGTGCCAGCAGTTTATCACCGGGACAAAAACTGTTTTTT.

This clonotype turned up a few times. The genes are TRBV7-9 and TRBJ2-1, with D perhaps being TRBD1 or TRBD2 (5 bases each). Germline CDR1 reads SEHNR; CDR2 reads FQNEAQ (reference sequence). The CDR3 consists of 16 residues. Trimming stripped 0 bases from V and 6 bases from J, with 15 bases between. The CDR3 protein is CASSLAPVQGRNEQFF. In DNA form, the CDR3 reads TGTGCCAGCAGCTTAGCTCCAGTCCAGGGACGCAATGAGCAGTTCTTC.

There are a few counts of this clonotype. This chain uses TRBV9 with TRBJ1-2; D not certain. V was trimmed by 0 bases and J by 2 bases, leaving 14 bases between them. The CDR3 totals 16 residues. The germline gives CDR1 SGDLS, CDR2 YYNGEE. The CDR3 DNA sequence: TGTGCCAGCAGCGTAGATGGCATACCCTCGAACTATGGCTACACCTTC. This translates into CASSVDGIPSNYGYTF.

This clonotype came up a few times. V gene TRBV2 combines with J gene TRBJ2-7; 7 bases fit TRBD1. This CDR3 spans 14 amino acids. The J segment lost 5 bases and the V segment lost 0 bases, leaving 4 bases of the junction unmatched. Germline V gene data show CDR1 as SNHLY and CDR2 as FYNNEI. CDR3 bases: TGTGCCAGCAGTGAAGCCCGACAGGGAGACGAGCAGTACTTC. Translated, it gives CASSEARQGDEQYF.

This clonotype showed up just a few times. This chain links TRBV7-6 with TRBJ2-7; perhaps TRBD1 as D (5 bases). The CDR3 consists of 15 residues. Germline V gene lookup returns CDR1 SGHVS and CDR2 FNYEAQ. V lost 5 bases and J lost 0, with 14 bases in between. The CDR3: CASSLNGDSSYEQYF. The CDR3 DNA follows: TGTGCCAGCAGCCTAAACGGCGACAGCTCCTACGAGCAGTACTTC. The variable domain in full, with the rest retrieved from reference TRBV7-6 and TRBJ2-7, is GAGVSQSPRYKVTKRGQDVALRCDPISGHVSLYWYRQALGQGPEFLTYFNYEAQQDKSGLPNDRFSAERPEGSISTLTIQRTEQRDSAMYRCASSLNGDSSYEQYFGPGTRLTVT.

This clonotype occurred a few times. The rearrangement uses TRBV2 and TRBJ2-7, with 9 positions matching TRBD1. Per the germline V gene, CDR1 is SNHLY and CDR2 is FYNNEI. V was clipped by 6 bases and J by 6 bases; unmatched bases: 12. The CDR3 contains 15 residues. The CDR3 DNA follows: TGTGCCAGCAGGGAGCCGGGACAGGGACTCCGCGAGCAGTACTTC. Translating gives CASREPGQGLREQYF.

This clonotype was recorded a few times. The CDR3 sequence: CASRVRGMFAFF. CDR3 nucleotide sequence: TGTGCCAGCAGGGTAAGGGGAATGTTTGCTTTCTTT. This rearrangement joins TRBV6-4 to TRBJ1-1, with D perhaps TRBD1 (5 bases). Per germline, CDR1 MRHNA and CDR2 SNTAGT. Trimming took off 6 bases at V and 11 bases at J, with 16 bases between the two ends. The CDR3 extends over 12 amino acids.

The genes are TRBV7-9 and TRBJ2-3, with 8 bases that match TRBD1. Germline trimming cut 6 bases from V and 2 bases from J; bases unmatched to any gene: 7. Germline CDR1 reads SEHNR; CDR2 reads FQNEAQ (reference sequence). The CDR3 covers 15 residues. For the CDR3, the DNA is TGTGCCAGCAGACGAGGACAGGGCTTCACAGATACGCAGTATTTT. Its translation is CASRRGQGFTDTQYF.